In its sample, the clone carrying this TCR beta chain was seen a few times. Its antigen is currently unknown. The CDR3 loop spans 14 amino acids. Trimming pared 3 bases from V and 5 bases from J, leaving 13 bases between. Germline CDR1 SGHAT, CDR2 FQNNGV. These data originate in a study of T cell repertoires in cytomegalovirus infection. Study background: Matching HLA type and CMV infection were both indicated by public TCR beta signatures.

Each CDR3 protein is one row after TCRdb ran MiXCR on the reads. The sample has a few hundred thousand distinct CDR3 sequences, just under 40% seen once; the top ten hold 48%. Study results and caveats: CMV-specific HLA-C-restricted TCR beta clonotypes dominated the ex vivo response.

This clonotype was obtained from a human donor in good health (CMV status not recorded). Some clones in this sample may be carry-over from other donors' samples. V gene TRBV11-2 combines with J gene TRBJ2-5; the D is unclear. This sample comprised cultured PBMCs, obtained from culture after CMV antigen stimulation. For the CDR3, the DNA is TGTGCCAGCAGCTTGCGAGGCGAAGGGGAGACCCAGTACTTC. Amino acids: CASSLRGEGETQYF.